Following are 6 T cell receptor beta chains from one sample sequenced in a study of T cell repertoires in cytomegalovirus infection. Via MiXCR, TCRdb re-called the reads, giving one row per CDR3 protein. This table has some 220,000 distinct CDR3 sequences, 38% appearing once. The antigens for these receptors are not known. This material consisted of CD8+ T cells from cultured PBMCs, taken from culture after CMV antigen stimulation. All receptors derive from a human donor in good health (CMV status not recorded). Some clones in this sample may be carry-over from other donors' samples.

The chain carries TRBV6-6 and TRBJ1-1; D unclear. This CDR3 region has 14 residues. Trimming cost V 8 bases and J 3 bases, with 16 bases left between them. Germline loops: CDR1 MNHNY, CDR2 SVGAGI (reference sequence). CDR3: CASGRAESDTEAFF. CDR3 bases: TGTGCCAGCGGGAGGGCAGAGTCAGACACTGAAGCTTTCTTT.

The chain joins TRBV2 to TRBJ1-3; D is ambiguous. This CDR3 is 16 amino acids long. In germline, CDR1 is SNHLY, CDR2 FYNNEI. The V gene lost 1 base and the J gene lost 0 bases, with 10 bases spanning the gap. This CDR3 is CASSEDGSNSGNTIYF. The DNA for the CDR3 is TGTGCCAGCAGTGAAGATGGCAGCAACTCTGGAAACACCATATATTTT. The whole variable domain, remainder taken from reference TRBV2 and TRBJ1-3, is EPEVTQTPSHQVTQMGQEVILRCVPISNHLYFYWYRQILGQKVEFLVSFYNNEISEKSEIFDDQFSVERPDGSNFTLKIRSTKLEDSAMYFCASSEDGSNSGNTIYFGEGSWLTVV.

There are many counts of this clonotype. J is TRBJ2-7 and V is TRBV7-2; TRBD2 is a possible D gene (6 bases). CDR1 is SGHTA, CDR2 FQGNSA, per germline. Trimming took 8 bases from V and 5 from J, leaving 22 bases between them. The CDR3 covers 15 residues. CDR3: CASGQLASSANEQYF. The DNA of the CDR3 is TGTGCCAGCGGTCAACTAGCATCATCCGCGAACGAGCAGTACTTC.

The chain recombines TRBV27 with TRBJ1-5; 9 nucleotides match TRBD1. Trimming cost V 3 bases and J 1 base; bases outside gene matches: 7. Germline CDR1 and CDR2: MNHEY and SMNVEV (reference sequence). The CDR3 consists of 17 residues. CDR3 sequence: CASSFSGTGWSNQPQHF. DNA for the CDR3: TGTGCCAGCAGTTTCTCCGGGACAGGGTGGAGCAATCAGCCCCAGCATTTT.

V and J are TRBV27 and TRBJ2-1, with 10 bases that match TRBD2. From germline, CDR1 is MNHEY and CDR2 SMNVEV (reference sequence). V lost 6 bases, J lost 7 bases, and 9 bases stayed unmatched. This CDR3 is 15 amino acids long. DNA for the CDR3: TGTGCCAGCAGCCCCTATAGCGGGGGGAGGAATGAGCAGTTCTTC. Translating it yields CASSPYSGGRNEQFF.

CDR3 coding DNA: TGTGCCAGCAGCGCCCGAGATGGCTACACCTTC. Translated: CASSARDGYTF. The chain employs TRBV9 and TRBJ1-2; no definite D call. The germline gives CDR1 SGDLS, CDR2 YYNGEE. There are 11 residues in the CDR3. V was pared by 3 bases and J by 6 bases, with 6 bases between.